This T cell receptor (beta chain) comes out of a study of response to subunit inactivated influenza vaccine. The CDR3 consists of 13 residues. Trimming removed 4 bases from V and 2 bases from J, with 6 bases in between. TCRdb re-derived calls from the RT-PCR reads in MiXCR, one entry per CDR3 protein. The repertoire consists of about 480,000 distinct CDR3 sequences, with about a tenth occurring once and the leading ten covering less than 15%. Study results and caveats: Only a handful of new T cells, the authors suggested, are recruited with each seasonal influenza vaccination.

This clonotype was seen ten or more times. Antigen unknown. This material consisted of PBMCs from blood, taken more than 35 days after vaccination. The chain combines TRBV12-3 or TRBV12-4 with TRBJ1-3, with D unclear. The sequence was obtained from a man aged 50 or older who received an inactivated influenza vaccine. The CDR3 spells CASSSNPGNTIYF. In DNA form, the CDR3 reads TGTGCCAGCAGTTCAAATCCTGGAAACACCATATATTTT.